This T cell receptor (beta chain) stems from a study of blood T cell repertoires in COVID-19. J gave up 15 bases and V 5 bases, and 6 bases lay outside the gene matches. Germline V gene data show CDR1 as SGHRS and CDR2 as YFSETQ. The CDR3 runs 11 residues. Assay used: immunoSEQ multiplex PCR; TCRdb lists only in-frame clones, some missing. The sample has 110,000 to 150,000 clones; around 87% are singletons. This chain connects TRBV5-1 to TRBJ2-1; 9 bases map to TRBD2. Sequencing used PBMCs or T cells enriched from blood (not recorded which). The TCR originated in a man aged 55 to 70 who had recovered from COVID-19. CDR3 in amino acids: CASRAGTSTFF. The CDR3 DNA reads TGCGCCAGCAGAGCCGGGACTAGCACGTTCTTC.